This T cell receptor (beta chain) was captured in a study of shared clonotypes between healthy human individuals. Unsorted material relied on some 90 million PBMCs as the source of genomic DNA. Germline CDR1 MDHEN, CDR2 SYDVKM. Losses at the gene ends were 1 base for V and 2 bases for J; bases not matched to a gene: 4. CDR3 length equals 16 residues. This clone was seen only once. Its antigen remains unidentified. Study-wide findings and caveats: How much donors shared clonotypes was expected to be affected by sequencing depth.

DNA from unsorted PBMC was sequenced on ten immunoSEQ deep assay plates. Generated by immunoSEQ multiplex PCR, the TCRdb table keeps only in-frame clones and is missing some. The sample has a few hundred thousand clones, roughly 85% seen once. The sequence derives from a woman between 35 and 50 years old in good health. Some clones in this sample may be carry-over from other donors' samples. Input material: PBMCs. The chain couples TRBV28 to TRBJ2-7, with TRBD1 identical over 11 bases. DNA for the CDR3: TGTGCCAGCAGTTTATTGGTGGGACAGGGGGCCTACGAGCAGTACTTC. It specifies CASSLLVGQGAYEQYF.